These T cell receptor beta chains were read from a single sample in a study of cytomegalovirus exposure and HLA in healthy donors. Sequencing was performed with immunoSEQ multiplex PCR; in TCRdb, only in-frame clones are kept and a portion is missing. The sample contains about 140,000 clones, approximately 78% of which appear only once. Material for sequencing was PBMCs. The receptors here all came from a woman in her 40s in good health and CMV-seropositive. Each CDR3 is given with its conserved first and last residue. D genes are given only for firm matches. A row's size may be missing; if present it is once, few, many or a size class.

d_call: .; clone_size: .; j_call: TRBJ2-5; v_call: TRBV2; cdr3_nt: TGTGCCAGCAGCACCCCGGGTGGAGCGAAGAAAACCCAGTACTTC; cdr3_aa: CASSTPGGAKKTQYF
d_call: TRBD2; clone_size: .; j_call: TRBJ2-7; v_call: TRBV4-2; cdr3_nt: TGTGCCAGCAGCCAAGACGGTACGGTAGCGGGACTTTCCTACGAGCAGTACTTC; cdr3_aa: CASSQDGTVAGLSYEQYF
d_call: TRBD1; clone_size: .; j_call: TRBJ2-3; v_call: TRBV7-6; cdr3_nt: TGTGCCAGCAGCCCGACAGCAGGGGGCCCCACAGATACGCAGTATTTT; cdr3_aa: CASSPTAGGPTDTQYF
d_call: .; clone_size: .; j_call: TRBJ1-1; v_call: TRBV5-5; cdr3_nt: TGTGCCAGCAGCCTCGAGGGAGGGGCTGGGGGTGAAGCTTTCTTT; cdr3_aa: CASSLEGGAGGEAFF
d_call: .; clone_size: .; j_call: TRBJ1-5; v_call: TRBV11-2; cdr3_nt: TGTGCCAGCAGCTCAACAGGGAGCAATCAGCCCCAGCATTTT; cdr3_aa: CASSSTGSNQPQHF
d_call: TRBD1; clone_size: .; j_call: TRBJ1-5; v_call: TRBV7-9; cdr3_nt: TGTGCCAGCAGCTTTGGGCAGGGGGTAGGTGGGCCCCAGCATTTT; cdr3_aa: CASSFGQGVGGPQHF
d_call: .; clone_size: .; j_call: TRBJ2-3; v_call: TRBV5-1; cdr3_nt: TGCGCCAGCAGCTTAGACGGGTATAGCACAGATACGCAGTATTTT; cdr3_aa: CASSLDGYSTDTQYF
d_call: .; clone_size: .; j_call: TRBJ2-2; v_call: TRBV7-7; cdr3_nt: TGTGCCAGCAGCTTAGGGCCCAGCGTCGGCGCCGGGGAGCTGTTTTTT; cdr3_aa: CASSLGPSVGAGELFF
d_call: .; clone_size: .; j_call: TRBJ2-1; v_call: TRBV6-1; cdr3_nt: TGTGCCAGCAGTGACAGGGCGTACTACAATGAGCAGTTCTTC; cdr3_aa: CASSDRAYYNEQFF
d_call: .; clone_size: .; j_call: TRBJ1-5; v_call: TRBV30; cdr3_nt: TGTGCCTGGACGTCAGGGTTGCGCAATCAGCCCCAGCATTTT; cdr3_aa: CAWTSGLRNQPQHF
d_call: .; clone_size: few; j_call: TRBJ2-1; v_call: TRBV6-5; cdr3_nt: TGTGCCAGCGGCCGGCGGGCTCTCTACAATGAGCAGTTCTTC; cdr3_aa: CASGRRALYNEQFF
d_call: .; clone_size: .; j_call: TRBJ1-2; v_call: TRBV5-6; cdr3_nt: TGTGCCAGCACCATCTCGTTGGAAGCGACTCATGGCTACACCTTC; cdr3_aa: CASTISLEATHGYTF
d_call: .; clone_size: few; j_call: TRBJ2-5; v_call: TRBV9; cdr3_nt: TGTGCCAGCAGCGTAGGCGCGGAACAAGAGACCCAGTACTTC; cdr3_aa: CASSVGAEQETQYF
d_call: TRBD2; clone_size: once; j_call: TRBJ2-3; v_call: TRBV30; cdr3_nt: TGTGCCTGGAGTGTACTAGCGGGAGTGCCGCAGTATTTT; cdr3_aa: CAWSVLAGVPQYF
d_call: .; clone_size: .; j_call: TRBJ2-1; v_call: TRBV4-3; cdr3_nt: TGCGCCAGCAGCCAAGATTGGGGCCCTTCCCTATACAATGAGCAGTTCTTC; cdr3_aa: CASSQDWGPSLYNEQFF
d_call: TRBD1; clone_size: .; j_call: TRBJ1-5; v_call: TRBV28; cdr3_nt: TGTGCCAGCATCTTACAGGGGGTTAGCAATCAGCCCCAGCATTTT; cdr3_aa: CASILQGVSNQPQHF
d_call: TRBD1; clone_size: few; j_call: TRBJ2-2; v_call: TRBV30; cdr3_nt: TGTGCCTGGAACAGGGACAGGGGGAACACCGGGGAGCTGTTTTTT; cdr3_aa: CAWNRDRGNTGELFF
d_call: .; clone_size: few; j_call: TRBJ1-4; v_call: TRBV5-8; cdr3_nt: TGTGCCAGCAGCTTGGGCTCGGGGGAGGCTAATGAAAAACTGTTTTTT; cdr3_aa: CASSLGSGEANEKLFF
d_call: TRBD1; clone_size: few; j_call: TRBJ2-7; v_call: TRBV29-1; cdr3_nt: TGCAGCGCCAATTACAGGGGATTGGGGGAGCAGTACTTC; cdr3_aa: CSANYRGLGEQYF
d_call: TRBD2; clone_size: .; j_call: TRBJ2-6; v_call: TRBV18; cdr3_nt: TGTGCCAGCTCACTGAGACTAGCGGCAGTTTCTGGGGCCAACGTCCTGACTTTC; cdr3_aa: CASSLRLAAVSGANVLTF
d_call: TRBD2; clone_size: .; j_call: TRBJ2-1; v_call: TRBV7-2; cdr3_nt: TGTGCCAGCAGCTTATCCCCTAGCGGGAGGTACAATGAGCAGTTCTTC; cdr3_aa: CASSLSPSGRYNEQFF
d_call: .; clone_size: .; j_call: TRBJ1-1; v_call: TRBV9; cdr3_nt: TGTGCCAGCAGCTCCCGACCCCTATCAGGCCACGCTGAAGCTTTCTTT; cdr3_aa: CASSSRPLSGHAEAFF
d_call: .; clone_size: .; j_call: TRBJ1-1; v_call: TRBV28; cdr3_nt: TGTGCCAGCAGTCCCCCAGGGAGGGGGATTAAAGCTTTCTTT; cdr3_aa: CASSPPGRGIKAFF
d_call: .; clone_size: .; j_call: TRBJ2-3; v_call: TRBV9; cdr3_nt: TGTGCCAGCAGCGCCCTAGCGGGACAGGTCGGGCGGACGAATACGCAGTATTTT; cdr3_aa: CASSALAGQVGRTNTQYF
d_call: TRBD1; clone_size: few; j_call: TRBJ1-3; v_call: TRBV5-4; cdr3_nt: TGTGCCAGCAGCTCTCTGGGACAGGAGGGTGGAAACACCATATATTTT; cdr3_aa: CASSSLGQEGGNTIYF
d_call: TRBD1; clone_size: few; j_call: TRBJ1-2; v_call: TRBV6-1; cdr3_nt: TGTGCCAGCAGTTTTACTAGGGACAGCAACTATGGCTACACCTTC; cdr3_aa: CASSFTRDSNYGYTF
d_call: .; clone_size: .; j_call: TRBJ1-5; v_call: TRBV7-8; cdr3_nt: TGTGCCAGCAGGGAGGGGGGGGAACAGCCCCAGCATTTT; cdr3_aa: CASREGGEQPQHF
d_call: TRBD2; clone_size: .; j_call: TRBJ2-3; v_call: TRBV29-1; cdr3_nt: TGCAGCGGGGGATTGGCTAGCGGGAGCACAGATACGCAGTATTTT; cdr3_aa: CSGGLASGSTDTQYF
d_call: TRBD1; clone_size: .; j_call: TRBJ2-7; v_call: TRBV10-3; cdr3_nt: TGTGCCATCAGTGGACAGGGCGGAACCTACGAGCAGTACTTC; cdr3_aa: CAISGQGGTYEQYF
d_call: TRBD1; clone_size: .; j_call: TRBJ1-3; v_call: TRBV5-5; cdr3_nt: TGTGCCAGCAGCTTGGGGTTAGCAGGGGGGACTGGAAACACCATATATTTT; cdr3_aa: CASSLGLAGGTGNTIYF
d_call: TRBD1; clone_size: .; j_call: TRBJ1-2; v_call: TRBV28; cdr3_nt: TGTGCCAGCAGCCCCGGGACAGCCGGGATGCTTAACTATGGCTACACCTTC; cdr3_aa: CASSPGTAGMLNYGYTF
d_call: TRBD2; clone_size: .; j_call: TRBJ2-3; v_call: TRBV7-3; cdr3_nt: TGTGCCAGCAGCTTGGGACTAGCCCGCACAGATACGCAGTATTTT; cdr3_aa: CASSLGLARTDTQYF
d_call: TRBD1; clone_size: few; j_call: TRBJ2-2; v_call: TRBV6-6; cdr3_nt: TGTGCCAGCAGTGCCCCGGGACAGGGTAACACCGGGGAGCTGTTTTTT; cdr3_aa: CASSAPGQGNTGELFF
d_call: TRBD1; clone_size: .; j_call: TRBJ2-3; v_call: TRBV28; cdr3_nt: TGTGCCAGCAGTTTGGGGGGGACAGGGGTGACACATACGCAGTATTTT; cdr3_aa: CASSLGGTGVTHTQYF
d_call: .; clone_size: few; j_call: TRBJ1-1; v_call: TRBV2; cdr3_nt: TGTGCCAGCAGTGCTCCTAGAGCTTTCTTT; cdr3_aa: CASSAPRAFF
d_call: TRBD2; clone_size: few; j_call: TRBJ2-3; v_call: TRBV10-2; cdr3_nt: TGCGCCAGCAGCCTAGCGGGTAGCACAGATACGCAGTATTTT; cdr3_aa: CASSLAGSTDTQYF
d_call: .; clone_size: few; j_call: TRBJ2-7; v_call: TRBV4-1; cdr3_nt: TGCGCCAGCAGCCTAGACCGGGGCGAGCAGTACTTC; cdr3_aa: CASSLDRGEQYF
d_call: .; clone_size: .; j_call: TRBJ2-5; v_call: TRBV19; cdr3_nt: TGTGCCAGTAGTATGACGGGGACTCAGGTGTCCCAGTACTTC; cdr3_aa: CASSMTGTQVSQYF
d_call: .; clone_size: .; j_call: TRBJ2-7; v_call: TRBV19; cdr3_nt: TGTGCCAGTAGTATATGGACAACGCGAAACTCCTACGAGCAGTACTTC; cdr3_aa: CASSIWTTRNSYEQYF
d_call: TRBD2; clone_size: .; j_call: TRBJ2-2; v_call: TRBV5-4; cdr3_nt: TGTGCCAGCAGAAAAGCGGGGGGTCACACCGGGGAGCTGTTTTTT; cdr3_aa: CASRKAGGHTGELFF
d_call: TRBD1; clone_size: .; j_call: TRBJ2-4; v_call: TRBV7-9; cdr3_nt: TGTGCCAGCAGCTTCGGGACAGGGAAGGGGGCCAAAAACATTCAGTACTTC; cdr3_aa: CASSFGTGKGAKNIQYF
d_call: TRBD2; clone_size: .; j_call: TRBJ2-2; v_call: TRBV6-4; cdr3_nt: TGTGCCAGCAGACTGGGAGGGGCCGGGGAGCTGTTTTTT; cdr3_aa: CASRLGGAGELFF
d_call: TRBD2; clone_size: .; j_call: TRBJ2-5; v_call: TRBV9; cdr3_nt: TGTGCCAGCAGTTCCTTCAGCGGGGGTTACCAAGAGACCCAGTACTTC; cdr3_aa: CASSSFSGGYQETQYF
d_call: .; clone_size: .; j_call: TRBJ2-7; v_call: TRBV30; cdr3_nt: TGTGCCTGGAAACCGACCGGGACATACTACGAGCAGTACTTC; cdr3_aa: CAWKPTGTYYEQYF
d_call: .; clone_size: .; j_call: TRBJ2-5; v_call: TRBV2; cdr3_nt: TGTGCCAGCAGTGAAGTGCCGGTAATCCACTTC; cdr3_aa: CASSEVPVIHF
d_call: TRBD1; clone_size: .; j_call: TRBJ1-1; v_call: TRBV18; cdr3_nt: TGTGCCAGCTCATCGCAAATTGGGACAGGAATGAACACTGAAGCTTTCTTT; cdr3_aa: CASSSQIGTGMNTEAFF
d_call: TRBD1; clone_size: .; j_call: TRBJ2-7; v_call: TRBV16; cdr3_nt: TGTGCCAGCAGCCAATCGGGGACAGGGGTTGGCGAGCAGTACTTC; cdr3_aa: CASSQSGTGVGEQYF
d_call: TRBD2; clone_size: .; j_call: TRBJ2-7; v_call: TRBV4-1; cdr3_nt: TGCGCCAGCAGCCAAGGACGGGGGGGAGGGGCCTACGAGCAGTACTTC; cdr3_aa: CASSQGRGGGAYEQYF
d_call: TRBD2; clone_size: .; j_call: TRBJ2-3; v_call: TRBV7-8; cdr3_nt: TGTGCCAGCAGCTTAATACTAGCGGGGATGGGAGATACGCAGTATTTT; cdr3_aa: CASSLILAGMGDTQYF
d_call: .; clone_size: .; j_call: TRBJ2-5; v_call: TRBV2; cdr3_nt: TGTGCCAGCAGGAGGATGTCGCCTCAAGAGACCCAGTACTTC; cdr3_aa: CASRRMSPQETQYF
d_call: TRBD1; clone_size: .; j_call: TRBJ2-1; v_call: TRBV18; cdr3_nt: TGTGCCAGCTCACCACCGGGGACAGGCTACAATGAGCAGTTCTTC; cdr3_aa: CASSPPGTGYNEQFF
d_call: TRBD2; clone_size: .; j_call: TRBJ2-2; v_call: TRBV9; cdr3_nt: TGTGCCAGCAGCCCAGATAGCGGGGGGGTCCCCGGGGAGCTGTTTTTT; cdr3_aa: CASSPDSGGVPGELFF
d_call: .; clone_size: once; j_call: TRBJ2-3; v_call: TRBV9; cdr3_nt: TGTGCCAGCAGCGTAGTCCCAACAGCCACTAGCACAGATACGCAGTATTTT; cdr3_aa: CASSVVPTATSTDTQYF